This T cell receptor beta chain was identified during a study of shared clonotypes between healthy human individuals. The table lists this clone with a count of one. The junction does not match germline at one end; this may be a read error. Per the germline V gene, CDR1 is MNHNS and CDR2 is SASEGT. The CDR3 runs 12 residues. The test was conducted at deep level. Spread over ten immunoSEQ deep assay plates, unsorted PBMC DNA underwent sequencing. Assay used: immunoSEQ multiplex PCR; TCRdb lists only in-frame clones, some missing. The table shows some 470,000 clones, with about 82% occurring only once. The sample comprised PBMCs. The V and J genes are TRBV6-1 and TRBJ2-1; TRBD2 matches at 7 bases. The receptor's source is a woman aged 40 to 50 in good health. Some clones in this sample may be carry-over from other donors' samples. The CDR3 nucleotides read TGTGCCAGCAGTCACCCCTCTGGCGGGAGTCTCTTC. Amino acid sequence: CASSHPSGGSLF.